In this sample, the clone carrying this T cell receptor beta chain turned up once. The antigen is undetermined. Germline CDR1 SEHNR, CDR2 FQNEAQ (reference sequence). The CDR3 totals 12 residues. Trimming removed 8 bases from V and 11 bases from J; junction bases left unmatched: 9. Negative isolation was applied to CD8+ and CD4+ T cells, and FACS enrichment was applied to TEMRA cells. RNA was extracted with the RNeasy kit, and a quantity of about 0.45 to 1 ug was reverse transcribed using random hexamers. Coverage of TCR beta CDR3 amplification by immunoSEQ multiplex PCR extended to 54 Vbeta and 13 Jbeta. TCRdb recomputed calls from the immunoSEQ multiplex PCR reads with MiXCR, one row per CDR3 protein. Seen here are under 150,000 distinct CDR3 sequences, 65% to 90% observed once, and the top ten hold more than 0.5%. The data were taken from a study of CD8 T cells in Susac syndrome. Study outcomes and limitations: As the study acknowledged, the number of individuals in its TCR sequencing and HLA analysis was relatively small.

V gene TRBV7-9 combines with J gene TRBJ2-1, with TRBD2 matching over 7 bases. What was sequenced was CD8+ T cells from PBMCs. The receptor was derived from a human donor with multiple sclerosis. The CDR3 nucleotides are TGTGCCAGCGCCCCTAGCGGCTATAAGCAGTTCTTC. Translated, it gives CASAPSGYKQFF.